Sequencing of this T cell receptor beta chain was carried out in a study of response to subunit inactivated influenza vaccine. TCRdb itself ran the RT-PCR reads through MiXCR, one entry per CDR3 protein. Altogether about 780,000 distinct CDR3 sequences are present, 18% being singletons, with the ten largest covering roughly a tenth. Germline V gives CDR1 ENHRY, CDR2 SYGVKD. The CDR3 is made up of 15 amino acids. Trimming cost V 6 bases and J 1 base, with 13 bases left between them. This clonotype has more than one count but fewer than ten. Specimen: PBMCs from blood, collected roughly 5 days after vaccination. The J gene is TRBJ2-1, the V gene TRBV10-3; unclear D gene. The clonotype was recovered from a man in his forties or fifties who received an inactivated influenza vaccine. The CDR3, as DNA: TGTGCCATCAGCCCCCGGCCTAATTCCTACAATGAGCAGTTCTTC. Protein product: CAISPRPNSYNEQFF.